The present T cell receptor beta chain was sequenced within a study of blood T cell repertoires in COVID-19. Study summary: Acute-phase and convalescent COVID-19 samples originated in the United States, Italy and Spain. In each case, the material was cDNA or gDNA derived from T cells, B-cell-depleted T cells, or PBMCs.

This table comes from immunoSEQ multiplex PCR, and its TCRdb copy is limited to in-frame clones, with some not included. The sample lists roughly 100,000 clones, around 87% seen once, with approximately 31% in the top ten. CDR1 and CDR2 (germline): SGHTA, FQGTGA. Trimming at V came to 6 bases and at J to 5 bases, leaving 11 bases not matched to a gene. This CDR3 region has 15 residues. The V and J genes are TRBV7-3 and TRBJ2-5; the match to TRBD1 covers 8 bases. Material: peripheral blood. This TCR was sampled from a woman of 80 years or more with acute or convalescent COVID-19. In nucleotides, the CDR3 is TGTGCCAGCAGTTCACAGGGGGTAATCGGTGAGACCCAGTACTTC. This translates into CASSSQGVIGETQYF. Full variable domain (missing parts from reference TRBV7-3 and TRBJ2-5): GAGVSQTPSNKVTEKGKYVELRCDPISGHTALYWYRQSLGQGPEFLIYFQGTGAADDSGLPNDRFFAVRPEGSVSTLKIQRTERGDSAVYLCASSSQGVIGETQYFGPGTRLLVL.